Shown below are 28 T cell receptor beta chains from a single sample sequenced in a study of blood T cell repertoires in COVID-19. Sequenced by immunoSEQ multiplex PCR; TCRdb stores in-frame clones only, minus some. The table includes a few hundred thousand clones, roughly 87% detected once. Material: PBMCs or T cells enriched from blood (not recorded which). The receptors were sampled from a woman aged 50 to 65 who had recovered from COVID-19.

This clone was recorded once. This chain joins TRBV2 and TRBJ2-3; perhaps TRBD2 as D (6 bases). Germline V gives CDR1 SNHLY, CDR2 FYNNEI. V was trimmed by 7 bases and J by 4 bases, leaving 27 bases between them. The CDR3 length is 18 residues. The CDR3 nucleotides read TGTGCCAGCATTGGCCCTTCCCCACGGGGGATCGGCGCAGATACGCAGTATTTT. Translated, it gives CASIGPSPRGIGADTQYF.

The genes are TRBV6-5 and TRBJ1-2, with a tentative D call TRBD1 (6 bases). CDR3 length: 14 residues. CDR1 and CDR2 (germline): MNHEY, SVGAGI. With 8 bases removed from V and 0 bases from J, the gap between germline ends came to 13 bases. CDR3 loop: CASSQGLSNYGYTF. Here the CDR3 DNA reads TGTGCCAGCTCCCAGGGGCTTTCTAACTATGGCTACACCTTC.

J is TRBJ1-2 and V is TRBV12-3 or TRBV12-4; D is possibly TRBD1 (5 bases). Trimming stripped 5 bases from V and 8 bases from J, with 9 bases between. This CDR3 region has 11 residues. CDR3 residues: CASSGWTGYTF. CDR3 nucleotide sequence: TGTGCCAGCAGTGGGTGGACAGGCTACACCTTC.

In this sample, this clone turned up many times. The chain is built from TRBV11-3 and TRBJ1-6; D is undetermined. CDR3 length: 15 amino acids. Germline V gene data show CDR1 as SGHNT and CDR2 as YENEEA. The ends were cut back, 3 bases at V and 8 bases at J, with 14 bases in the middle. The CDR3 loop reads CASSLTHGRDSPLHF. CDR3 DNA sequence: TGTGCCAGCAGCTTGACCCACGGGAGGGATTCACCCCTCCACTTT.

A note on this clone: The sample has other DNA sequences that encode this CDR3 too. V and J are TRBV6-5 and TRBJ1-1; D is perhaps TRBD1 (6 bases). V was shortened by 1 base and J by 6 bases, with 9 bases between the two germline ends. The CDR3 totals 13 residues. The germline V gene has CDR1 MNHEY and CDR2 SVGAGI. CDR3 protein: CASSYLSGAEAFF. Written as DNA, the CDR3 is TGTGCCAGCAGTTACTTGTCAGGGGCTGAAGCTTTCTTT.

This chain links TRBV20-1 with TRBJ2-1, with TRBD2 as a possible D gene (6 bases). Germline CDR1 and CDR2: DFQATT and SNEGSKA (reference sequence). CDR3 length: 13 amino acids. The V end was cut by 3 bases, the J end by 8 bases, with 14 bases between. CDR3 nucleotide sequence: TGCAGTGCTAGTGACCTAGCGAGGGATGAGCAGTTCTTC. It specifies CSASDLARDEQFF.

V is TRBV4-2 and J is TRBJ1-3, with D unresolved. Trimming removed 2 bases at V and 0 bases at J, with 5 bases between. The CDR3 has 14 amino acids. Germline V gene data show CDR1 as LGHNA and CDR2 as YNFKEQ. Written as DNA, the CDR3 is TGTGCCAGCAGCCAACTTCCCTCTGGAAACACCATATATTTT. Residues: CASSQLPSGNTIYF.

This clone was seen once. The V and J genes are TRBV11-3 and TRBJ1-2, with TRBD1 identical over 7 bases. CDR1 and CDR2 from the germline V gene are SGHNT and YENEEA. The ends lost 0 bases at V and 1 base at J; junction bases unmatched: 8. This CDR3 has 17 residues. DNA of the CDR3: TGTGCCAGCAGCTTAGAGGGATATCGGGACAGTAACTATGGCTACACCTTC. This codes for CASSLEGYRDSNYGYTF.

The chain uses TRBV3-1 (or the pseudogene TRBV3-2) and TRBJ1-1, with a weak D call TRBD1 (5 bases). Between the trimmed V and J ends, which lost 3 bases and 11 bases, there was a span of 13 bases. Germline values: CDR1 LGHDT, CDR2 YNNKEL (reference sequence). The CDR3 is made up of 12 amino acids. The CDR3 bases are TGTGCCAGCAGCCATCAGGGTCCAGTCGCTTTCTTT. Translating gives CASSHQGPVAFF.

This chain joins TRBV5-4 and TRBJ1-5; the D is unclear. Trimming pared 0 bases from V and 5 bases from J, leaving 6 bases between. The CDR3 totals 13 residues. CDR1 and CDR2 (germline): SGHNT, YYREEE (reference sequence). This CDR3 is CASSLEPHQPQHF. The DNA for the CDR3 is TGTGCCAGCAGCTTGGAGCCCCATCAGCCCCAGCATTTT.

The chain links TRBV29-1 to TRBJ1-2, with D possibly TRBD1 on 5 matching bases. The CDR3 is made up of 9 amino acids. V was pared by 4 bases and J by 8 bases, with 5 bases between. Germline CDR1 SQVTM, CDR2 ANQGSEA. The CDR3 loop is CSVGQGYTF. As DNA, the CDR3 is TGCAGCGTTGGACAGGGCTACACCTTC. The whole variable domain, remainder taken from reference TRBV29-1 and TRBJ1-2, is SAVISQKPSRDICQRGTSLTIQCQVDSQVTMMFWYRQQPGQSLTLIATANQGSEATYESGFVIDKFPISRPNLTFSTLTVSNMSPEDSSIYLCSVGQGYTFGSGTRLTVV.

This CDR3 is CAWNLWREGLDEQYF. The CDR3 nucleotides are TGTGCCTGGAATCTGTGGCGGGAGGGCCTAGACGAGCAGTACTTC. The V and J genes are TRBV30 and TRBJ2-7; 9 nucleotides align to TRBD2. The V and J ends lost 4 bases and 5 bases, in that order; junction bases with no gene match: 12. CDR3 size: 15 residues. Germline V gene lookup returns CDR1 GTSNPN and CDR2 SVGIG (reference sequence).

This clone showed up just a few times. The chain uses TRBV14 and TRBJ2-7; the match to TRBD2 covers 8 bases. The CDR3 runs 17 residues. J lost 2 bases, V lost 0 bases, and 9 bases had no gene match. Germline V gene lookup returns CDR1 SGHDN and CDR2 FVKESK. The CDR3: CASSQDAGGAKTYEQYF. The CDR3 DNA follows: TGTGCCAGCAGCCAAGATGCGGGGGGCGCAAAGACCTACGAGCAGTACTTC.

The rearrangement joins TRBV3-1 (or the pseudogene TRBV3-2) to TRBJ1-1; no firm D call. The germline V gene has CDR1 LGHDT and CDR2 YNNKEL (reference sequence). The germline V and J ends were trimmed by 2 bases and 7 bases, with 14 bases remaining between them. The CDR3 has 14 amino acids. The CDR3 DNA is TGTGCCAGCAGCCAACGGGAAAGGGTGAATGAAGCTTTCTTT. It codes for CASSQRERVNEAFF.

CDR3 DNA sequence: TGTGCCTGGGGGACAGGGGCCTTGAACACTGAAGCTTTCTTT. Its protein product is CAWGTGALNTEAFF. This chain connects TRBV30 to TRBJ1-1, with 10 nucleotides matching TRBD1. V dropped 5 bases and J dropped 0; count of bases not matched to a gene: 3. The CDR3 sequence is 14 residues long. Germline V gives CDR1 GTSNPN, CDR2 SVGIG (reference sequence).

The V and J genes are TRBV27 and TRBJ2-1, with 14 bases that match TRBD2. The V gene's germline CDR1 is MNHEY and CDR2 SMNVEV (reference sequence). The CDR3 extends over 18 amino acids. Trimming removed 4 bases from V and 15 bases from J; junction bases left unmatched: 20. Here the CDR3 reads CASSSLPGTSGSPTKVFF. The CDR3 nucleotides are TGTGCCAGCAGTTCACTCCCCGGGACTAGCGGGAGCCCCACTAAGGTGTTCTTC.

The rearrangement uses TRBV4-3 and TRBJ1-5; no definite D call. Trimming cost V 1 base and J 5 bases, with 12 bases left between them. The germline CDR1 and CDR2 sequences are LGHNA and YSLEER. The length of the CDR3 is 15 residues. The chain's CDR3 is CASSQGGRAHQPQHF. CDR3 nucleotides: TGCGCCAGCAGCCAAGGAGGGAGGGCCCATCAGCCCCAGCATTTT.

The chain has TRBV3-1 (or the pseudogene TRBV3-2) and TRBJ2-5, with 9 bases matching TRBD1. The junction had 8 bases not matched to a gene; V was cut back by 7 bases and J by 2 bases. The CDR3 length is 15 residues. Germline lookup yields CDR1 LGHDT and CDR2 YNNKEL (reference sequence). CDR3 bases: TGTGCCAGCACCCGGGTCGGGACAGGGCAAGAGACCCAGTACTTC. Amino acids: CASTRVGTGQETQYF.

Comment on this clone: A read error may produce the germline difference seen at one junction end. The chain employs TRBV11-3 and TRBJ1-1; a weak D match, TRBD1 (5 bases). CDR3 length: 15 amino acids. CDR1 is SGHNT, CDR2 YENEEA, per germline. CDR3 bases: TGTGCCAGCAGGTTAGGCGGTTCAAGGGGCGCTGAAGCTTTCTTT. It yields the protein CASRLGGSRGAEAFF. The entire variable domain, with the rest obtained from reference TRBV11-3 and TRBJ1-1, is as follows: EAGVVQSPRYKIIEKKQPVAFWCNPISGHNTLYWYLQNLGQGPELLIRYENEEAVDDSQLPKDRFSAERLKGVDSTLKIQPAELGDSAVYLCASRLGGSRGAEAFFGQGTRLTVV.

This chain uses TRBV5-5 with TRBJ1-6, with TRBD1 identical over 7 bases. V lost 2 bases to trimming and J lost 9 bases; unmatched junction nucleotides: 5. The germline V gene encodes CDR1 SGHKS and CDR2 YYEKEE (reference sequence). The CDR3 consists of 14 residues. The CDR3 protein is CASSLDRASSPLHF. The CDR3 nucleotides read TGTGCCAGCAGCTTAGACAGGGCTTCTTCACCCCTCCACTTT.

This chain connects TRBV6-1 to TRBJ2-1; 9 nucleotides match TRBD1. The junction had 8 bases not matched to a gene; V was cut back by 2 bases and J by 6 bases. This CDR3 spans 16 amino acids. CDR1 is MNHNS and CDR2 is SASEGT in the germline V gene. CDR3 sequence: CASSESGTGSVNEQFF. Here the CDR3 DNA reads TGTGCCAGCAGTGAATCTGGGACAGGGAGTGTCAATGAGCAGTTCTTC.

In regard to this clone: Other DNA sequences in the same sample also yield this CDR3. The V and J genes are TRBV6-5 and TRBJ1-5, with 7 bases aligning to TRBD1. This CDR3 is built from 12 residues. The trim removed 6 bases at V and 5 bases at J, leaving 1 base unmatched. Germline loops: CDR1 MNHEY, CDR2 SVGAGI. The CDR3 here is CASSDRDQPQHF. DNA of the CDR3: TGTGCCAGCAGCGACAGGGATCAGCCCCAGCATTTT.

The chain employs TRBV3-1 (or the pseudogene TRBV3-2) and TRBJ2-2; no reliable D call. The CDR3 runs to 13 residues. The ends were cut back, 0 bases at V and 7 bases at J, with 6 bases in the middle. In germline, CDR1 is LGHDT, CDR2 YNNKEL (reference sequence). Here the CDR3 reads CASSQDRHGELFF. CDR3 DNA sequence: TGTGCCAGCAGCCAAGACCGACACGGGGAGCTGTTTTTT.

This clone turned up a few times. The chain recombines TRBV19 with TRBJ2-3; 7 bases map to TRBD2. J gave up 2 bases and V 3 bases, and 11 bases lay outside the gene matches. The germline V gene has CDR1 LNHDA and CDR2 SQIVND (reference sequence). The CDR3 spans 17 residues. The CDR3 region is CASSIYGGLGYTDTQYF. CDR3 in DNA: TGTGCCAGTAGTATCTATGGTGGACTAGGGTACACAGATACGCAGTATTTT.

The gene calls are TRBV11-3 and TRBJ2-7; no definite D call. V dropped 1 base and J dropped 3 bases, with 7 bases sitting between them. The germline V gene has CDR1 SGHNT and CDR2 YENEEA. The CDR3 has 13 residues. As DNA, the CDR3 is TGTGCCAGCAGCTTAGCGGAGAACTACGAGCAGTACTTC. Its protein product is CASSLAENYEQYF.

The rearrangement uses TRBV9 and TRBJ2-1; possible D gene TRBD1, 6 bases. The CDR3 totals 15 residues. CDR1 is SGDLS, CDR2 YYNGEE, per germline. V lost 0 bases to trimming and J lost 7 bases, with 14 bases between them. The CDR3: CASSVVAGAQNEQFF. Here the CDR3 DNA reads TGTGCCAGCAGCGTAGTTGCAGGGGCCCAAAATGAGCAGTTCTTC.

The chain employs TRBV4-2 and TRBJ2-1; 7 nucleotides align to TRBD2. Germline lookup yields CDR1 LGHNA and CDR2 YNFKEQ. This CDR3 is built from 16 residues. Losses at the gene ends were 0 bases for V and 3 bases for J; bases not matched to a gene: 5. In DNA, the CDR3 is TGTGCCAGCAGCCAAGATCCTCTAGCGGACTACAATGAGCAGTTCTTC. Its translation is CASSQDPLADYNEQFF.

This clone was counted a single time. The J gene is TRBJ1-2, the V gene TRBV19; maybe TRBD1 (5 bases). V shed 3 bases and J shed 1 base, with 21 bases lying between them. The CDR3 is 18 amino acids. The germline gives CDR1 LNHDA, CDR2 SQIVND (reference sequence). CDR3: CASSMWGLGGRHNYGYTF. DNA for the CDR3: TGTGCCAGTAGTATGTGGGGACTAGGAGGCCGACATAACTATGGCTACACCTTC.